This passage covers 15 T cell receptor beta chains from one sample sequenced in a study of OX40 agonist ivuxolimab in advanced cancers. Assay: immunoSEQ multiplex PCR; the TCRdb copy retains only in-frame clones and omits some. This sample yields some 46,000 clones, of which more than 75% are seen a single time; around 30% belongs to the top ten. This specimen was CD4+ or CD8+ T cells sorted from blood, taken in a trial of the OX40 agonist ivuxolimab. The origin of the receptors is an adult with an advanced solid tumor such as melanoma, head and neck, liver or kidney cancer.

This chain links TRBV9 with TRBJ2-7, with 8 nucleotides matching TRBD2. The CDR3 has 15 amino acids. Germline CDR1 and CDR2: SGDLS and YYNGEE. With 0 bases clipped from V and 6 bases from J, the junction kept 8 bases outside the gene matches. CDR3 in amino acids: CASSVDPAGEGEQYF. The DNA of the CDR3 is TGTGCCAGCAGCGTAGATCCAGCGGGAGAAGGCGAGCAGTACTTC.

J is TRBJ2-1 and V is TRBV2; D assignment may be TRBD1 or TRBD2 (7 bases each). Germline CDR1 is SNHLY and CDR2 is FYNNEI. Between the trimmed V and J ends, which lost 7 bases and 9 bases, there was a span of 13 bases. The CDR3 has 12 residues. DNA of the CDR3: TGTGCCAGCATTGGGGAGGGGGCTGAGCAGTTCTTC. Translated, it gives CASIGEGAEQFF. The full variable domain, with the rest looked up from reference TRBV2 and TRBJ2-1, is EPEVTQTPSHQVTQMGQEVILRCVPISNHLYFYWYRQILGQKVEFLVSFYNNEISEKSEIFDDQFSVERPDGSNFTLKIRSTKLEDSAMYFCASIGEGAEQFFGPGTRLTVL.

The chain carries TRBV7-9 and TRBJ1-1; weak D call: TRBD1 (5 bases). Germline CDR1 reads SEHNR; CDR2 reads FQNEAQ (reference sequence). V was clipped by 5 bases and J by 0 bases, with 13 bases between them. This CDR3 comprises 15 residues. The CDR3 DNA reads as TGTGCCAGCAGCGGATCGGGACGCCTGAACACTGAAGCTTTCTTT. Protein product: CASSGSGRLNTEAFF.

This clone was seen only once. This sequence joins TRBV11-2 and TRBJ1-1; D is uncertain. CDR3 length: 13 amino acids. Germline V lookup: CDR1 SGHAT, CDR2 FQNNGV. The V end was cut by 8 bases, the J end by 0 bases, with 10 bases between. Here the CDR3 DNA reads TGTGCCAGCTCCCGGAGGATGAACACTGAAGCTTTCTTT. Translation: CASSRRMNTEAFF.

V usage is TRBV29-1 and J usage is TRBJ2-1; D might be TRBD2 (6 bases). This CDR3 region has 15 residues. Trimming removed 1 base at V and 8 bases at J, with 18 bases between. Germline V CDR1 and CDR2: SQVTM, ANQGSEA. CDR3 sequence: CSVEVHLRRGDEQFF. The DNA of the CDR3 is TGCAGCGTTGAAGTCCACCTGCGGAGGGGAGATGAGCAGTTCTTC.

V is TRBV9 and J is TRBJ1-3, with TRBD1 identical over 10 bases. The trim removed 4 bases at V and 2 bases at J, leaving 9 bases unmatched. In germline, CDR1 is SGDLS, CDR2 YYNGEE. CDR3 size: 17 residues. In DNA, the CDR3 is TGTGCCAGCAGCATCGCCCCGGGACAGGGGACTGGAAACACCATATATTTT. Translating it yields CASSIAPGQGTGNTIYF.

The rearrangement uses TRBV7-9 and TRBJ2-7; 10 positions match TRBD2. The germline gives CDR1 SEHNR, CDR2 FQNEAQ (reference sequence). The V segment lost 5 bases and the J segment 2 bases; nucleotides outside the gene matches: 9. The CDR3 totals 16 residues. CDR3 nucleotide sequence: TGTGCCAGCAGCCCTTTACTACTAGCGGGGCCCTACGAGCAGTACTTC. Translation gives CASSPLLLAGPYEQYF.

Here the CDR3 reads CASSHGVTAEKLFF. CDR3 DNA sequence: TGTGCCAGCAGCCACGGAGTGACAGCTGAAAAACTGTTTTTT. The V call is TRBV14, the J call TRBJ1-4; D is possibly TRBD1 (5 bases). This CDR3 is 14 amino acids long. Trimming left V 3 bases short and J 7 bases short, with 12 bases between. Per the germline V gene, CDR1 is SGHDN and CDR2 is FVKESK.

V gene TRBV5-1 combines with J gene TRBJ1-4; the D is unclear. Germline CDR1 and CDR2: SGHRS and YFSETQ. The CDR3 is 15 residues long. V was cut by 0 bases and J by 5 bases, with 11 bases left in between. CDR3 sequence reads: CASSLAFRPNEKLFF. CDR3 bases: TGCGCCAGCAGCTTGGCTTTTCGACCGAATGAAAAACTGTTTTTT.

This chain links TRBV10-3 with TRBJ2-5, with TRBD2 matching over 9 bases. Germline assignment: CDR1 ENHRY and CDR2 SYGVKD. The V and J ends lost 2 bases and 5 bases, in that order; junction bases with no gene match: 6. This CDR3 is built from 15 residues. CDR3 sequence (DNA): TGTGCCATCAGTGAGGCGCGGGGGGGGGCGGAGACCCAGTACTTC. It specifies CAISEARGGAETQYF.

This chain links TRBV7-8 with TRBJ2-7; 13 bases are shared with TRBD2. CDR1 and CDR2 from the germline V gene are SGHVS and FQNEAQ. CDR3 length: 19 residues. V lost 5 bases and J lost 4; bases outside the gene matches: 17. CDR3 loop: CASSPLLAGGTLLRYEQYF. For the CDR3, the DNA is TGTGCCAGCAGCCCCTTACTAGCGGGGGGGACCCTGCTGAGGTACGAGCAGTACTTC.

The V call is TRBV6-4, the J call TRBJ1-2; D remains ambiguous. Trimming left V 3 bases short and J 4 bases short, with 3 bases between. CDR3 length: 11 amino acids. Germline V CDR1 and CDR2: MRHNA, SNTAGT. This chain's CDR3 is CASSEGYGYTF. As DNA, the CDR3 is TGTGCCAGCAGTGAGGGCTATGGCTACACCTTC.

CDR3 amino acids: CATSRVVNQETQYF. The CDR3 coding sequence is TGTGCCACCAGCAGAGTGGTGAACCAAGAGACCCAGTACTTC. The chain joins TRBV15 to TRBJ2-5, with D unresolved. Trimming removed 1 base at V and 0 bases at J, with 6 bases between. CDR3 length: 14 amino acids. The germline V gene encodes CDR1 LNHNV and CDR2 YYDKDF (reference sequence). The whole variable domain, remainder taken from reference TRBV15 and TRBJ2-5, is DAMVIQNPRYQVTQFGKPVTLSCSQTLNHNVMYWYQQKSSQAPKLLFHYYDKDFNNEADTPDNFQSRRPNTSFCFLDIRSPGLGDTAMYLCATSRVVNQETQYFGPGTRLLVL.

The chain is built from TRBV7-9 and TRBJ2-6; a possible D gene is TRBD2 (7 bases). Trimming took off 7 bases at V and 3 bases at J, with 19 bases between the two ends. Germline loops: CDR1 SEHNR, CDR2 FQNEAQ (reference sequence). CDR3 length: 17 residues. The CDR3 DNA follows: TGTGCCAGCACCTATAACCGGGGGGCGCTTGGGGCCAACGTCCTGACTTTC. Its translation: CASTYNRGALGANVLTF.

The chain employs TRBV19 and TRBJ1-4, with TRBD1 matching 7 bases. V dropped 5 bases and J dropped 0; count of bases not matched to a gene: 6. Per germline, CDR1 LNHDA and CDR2 SQIVND (reference sequence). There are 16 residues in the CDR3. The DNA for the CDR3 is TGTGCCAGTAGTGACAGGGACCCATCAACTAATGAAAAACTGTTTTTT. Protein sequence: CASSDRDPSTNEKLFF.